What follows are 21 T cell receptor beta chains derived from one specimen sequenced in a study of T cell responses to AZD1222 COVID-19 vaccine. Libraries were prepared by immunoSEQ multiplex PCR; TCRdb keeps only in-frame clonotypes and omits some of them. The sample holds over 90,000 clones; 88% are singletons and the top ten take about an eighth. The sequences come from peripheral blood, collected 28 days after the second AZD1222 dose. The receptors were gathered from an adult who received the AZD1222 COVID-19 vaccine.

In this sample, this clone turned up once. The chain joins TRBV27 to TRBJ2-1; 11 bases align to TRBD2. This CDR3 comprises 15 residues. CDR1 and CDR2 (germline): MNHEY, SMNVEV (reference sequence). V lost 8 bases, J lost 8 bases, and 11 bases stayed unmatched. Here the CDR3 reads CASAVTSGRWDEQFF. CDR3 nucleotides: TGTGCCAGCGCGGTCACTAGCGGGAGATGGGATGAGCAGTTCTTC.

The rearrangement joins TRBV7-9 to TRBJ2-3; 7 bases agree with TRBD1. Trimming cost V 5 bases and J 6 bases; bases outside gene matches: 8. Germline CDR1 SEHNR, CDR2 FQNEAQ (reference sequence). The CDR3 spans 14 residues. The CDR3 loop reads CASSPGQVGDTQYF. The DNA for the CDR3 is TGTGCCAGCAGCCCCGGACAGGTCGGTGATACGCAGTATTTT.

The V call is TRBV11-3, the J call TRBJ2-3; D ambiguous. Trimming stripped 0 bases from V and 4 bases from J, with 2 bases between. The CDR3 covers 12 residues. Germline V gives CDR1 SGHNT, CDR2 YENEEA. CDR3 nucleotides: TGTGCCAGCAGCTTAGACGCAGATACGCAGTATTTT. Protein: CASSLDADTQYF.

The gene calls are TRBV6-2 or TRBV6-3 and TRBJ2-1; D is ambiguous. Trimming left V 0 bases short and J 1 base short, with 16 bases between. This CDR3 has 18 amino acids. Germline assignment: CDR1 MNHEY and CDR2 SVGEGT. The DNA of the CDR3 is TGTGCCAGCAGTTACTCGAGGTCCCGGATAGGGTCCTACAATGAGCAGTTCTTC. Protein: CASSYSRSRIGSYNEQFF.

This clone is a singleton in its sample. The chain is built from TRBV5-6 and TRBJ2-1; D unclear. V was pared by 5 bases and J by 6 bases, with 12 bases between. CDR3 size: 13 residues. Germline-derived CDR1 and CDR2 are SGHDT and YYEEEE. The CDR3 coding sequence is TGTGCCAGCAGACTCGTTTCGATCAATGAGCAGTTCTTC. Residues: CASRLVSINEQFF.

Here the CDR3 reads CASSLLGGSFPDTQYF. In DNA form, the CDR3 reads TGTGCCAGCAGCCTCCTTGGCGGGAGTTTCCCAGATACGCAGTATTTT. V and J are TRBV3-1 (or the pseudogene TRBV3-2) and TRBJ2-3, with 7 bases aligning to TRBD2. Unmatched junction bases numbered 11, after V lost 4 bases and J lost 4 bases. CDR1 is LGHDT and CDR2 is YNNKEL in the germline V gene (reference sequence). The CDR3 has 16 residues.

The V gene is TRBV10-2, the J gene TRBJ1-5, with a possible D match to TRBD1 (6 bases). Trimming took 5 bases from V and 6 from J, leaving 17 bases between them. Germline values: CDR1 WSHSY, CDR2 SAAADI. The length of the CDR3 is 15 residues. Here the CDR3 DNA reads TGCGCCAGCAGTTTGGACAGTTTGGAGGGTCAGCCCCAGCATTTT. Its protein product is CASSLDSLEGQPQHF.

This chain joins TRBV7-2 and TRBJ2-3, with 8 bases fitting TRBD1. V lost 2 bases and J lost 1; bases outside the gene matches: 8. The CDR3 loop spans 17 amino acids. Germline CDR1 is SGHTA and CDR2 is FQGNSA. This chain's CDR3 is CASSLRNPGQGTDTQYF. The CDR3 DNA reads TGTGCCAGCAGCTTAAGAAACCCGGGACAGGGCACAGATACGCAGTATTTT.

This clone came up once. The V call is TRBV9, the J call TRBJ2-2; TRBD2 matches at 7 bases. CDR1 SGDLS and CDR2 YYNGEE come from the germline V gene. The CDR3 sequence is 15 residues long. V lost 0 bases and J lost 7; bases outside the gene matches: 6. CDR3 DNA sequence: TGTGCCAGCAGCGTAGCTTCGGCTAGCGGCGGGGAGCTGTTTTTT. Its translation: CASSVASASGGELFF.

The genes are TRBV4-1 and TRBJ2-7; 7 nucleotides line up with TRBD1. The CDR3 runs to 14 residues. Germline-derived CDR1 and CDR2 are MGHRA and YSYEKL. With 1 base clipped from V and 6 bases from J, the junction kept 6 bases outside the gene matches. The CDR3 DNA reads TGCGCCAGCAGCCAAGGCAGACAGGGTCGCGAGCAGTACTTC. Its protein is CASSQGRQGREQYF.

The gene calls are TRBV18 and TRBJ1-1, with unresolved D. In germline, CDR1 is KGHSH, CDR2 LQKENI. The CDR3 has 14 residues. V gave up 2 bases and J gave up 3 bases, with 10 bases separating them. CDR3 sequence (DNA): TGTGCCAGCTCACCATCCAGAAGGGACACTGAAGCTTTCTTT. This codes for CASSPSRRDTEAFF.

This clone was recorded once. The J gene is TRBJ1-4, the V gene TRBV5-8, with no clear D. This CDR3 has 15 residues. V lost 0 bases and J lost 8, with 14 bases in between. Germline V CDR1 and CDR2: SGHTS, YDEGEE. CDR3 amino acids: CASSLELGSWEKLFF. For the CDR3, the DNA is TGTGCCAGCAGCTTGGAACTGGGATCTTGGGAAAAACTGTTTTTT.

Only one count was recorded for this clone. J is TRBJ2-1 and V is TRBV6-5; D is tentatively TRBD1 or TRBD2 (5 bases each). This CDR3 is 13 amino acids long. The V end was cut by 6 bases, the J end by 4 bases, with 10 bases between. The germline V gene encodes CDR1 MNHEY and CDR2 SVGAGI. The CDR3 reads CASRRDPYNEQFF. In DNA, the CDR3 is TGTGCCAGCAGACGGGACCCTTACAATGAGCAGTTCTTC.

This chain uses TRBV13 with TRBJ2-3; D may be TRBD2 (6 bases). The CDR3 spans 13 residues. Trimming cost V 3 bases and J 9 bases, with 13 bases left between them. The germline V gene has CDR1 PRHDT and CDR2 FYEKMQ (reference sequence). For the CDR3, the DNA is TGTGCCAGCAGCTTTGGGGTCGGGAGCACGCAGTATTTT. This gives the protein CASSFGVGSTQYF.

CDR3 loop: CASSPGHQETQYF. CDR3 coding DNA: TGTGCCAGCTCACCGGGACACCAAGAGACCCAGTACTTC. The V call is TRBV3-1 (or the pseudogene TRBV3-2), the J call TRBJ2-5, with D perhaps assigned TRBD1 or TRBD2 (5 bases each). Trimming removed 8 bases at V and 0 bases at J, with 10 bases between. The CDR3 contains 13 residues. Looked up from germline, CDR1 is LGHDT and CDR2 is YNNKEL (reference sequence).

The chain couples TRBV19 to TRBJ2-2; D may be TRBD1 (6 bases). From germline, CDR1 is LNHDA and CDR2 SQIVND (reference sequence). With 3 bases removed from V and 0 bases from J, the gap between germline ends came to 8 bases. CDR3 size: 15 residues. CDR3 protein: CASSIGQTNTGELFF. DNA of the CDR3: TGTGCCAGTAGTATCGGACAGACGAACACCGGGGAGCTGTTTTTT.

The chain links TRBV2 to TRBJ2-3, with D unresolved. This CDR3 comprises 10 residues. Trimming left V 7 bases short and J 4 bases short, with 3 bases between. Germline CDR1 and CDR2: SNHLY and FYNNEI. The DNA of the CDR3 is TGTGCCAGCACCGCAGATACGCAGTATTTT. This codes for CASTADTQYF.

The chain uses TRBV7-2 and TRBJ1-1; possible D gene TRBD1, 5 bases. CDR1 and CDR2 (germline): SGHTA, FQGNSA. The CDR3 extends over 17 amino acids. V lost 2 bases to trimming and J lost 3 bases, with 19 bases between them. The DNA for the CDR3 is TGTGCCAGCAGCTTACGTGCGGTAGGCAGGGTGGACACTGAAGCTTTCTTT. It encodes CASSLRAVGRVDTEAFF.

This chain connects TRBV15 to TRBJ2-3; D unresolved. Germline V gene lookup returns CDR1 LNHNV and CDR2 YYDKDF (reference sequence). V dropped 0 bases and J dropped 0 bases, with 13 bases sitting between them. The CDR3 spans 17 residues. As DNA, the CDR3 is TGTGCCACCAGCAGAGATTTCGACCCGTTTAGCACAGATACGCAGTATTTT. Amino acid sequence: CATSRDFDPFSTDTQYF.

The DNA for the CDR3 is TGTGCCAGCAGCTTTACTAGCGGGGGCGACAATGAGCAGTTCTTC. This sequence encodes CASSFTSGGDNEQFF. This sequence joins TRBV5-4 and TRBJ2-1; 11 positions agree with TRBD2. This CDR3 has 15 amino acids. The V and J ends lost 2 bases and 5 bases, in that order; junction bases with no gene match: 3. Germline CDR1 SGHNT, CDR2 YYREEE (reference sequence).

The sample holds a few counts of this clone. CDR3 DNA: TGCGCCAGCACCGAAGGGAGGGGGGGATCACCCCTCCACTTT. Its translation is CASTEGRGGSPLHF. This chain links TRBV5-1 with TRBJ1-6; maybe TRBD1 (6 bases). Germline V gene data show CDR1 as SGHRS and CDR2 as YFSETQ. V gave up 6 bases and J gave up 10 bases, with 17 bases separating them. The CDR3 runs to 14 residues. Filled out from reference TRBV5-1 and TRBJ1-6, the complete variable domain reads KAGVTQTPRYLIKTRGQQVTLSCSPISGHRSVSWYQQTPGQGLQFLFEYFSETQRNKGNFPGRFSGRQFSNSRSEMNVSTLELGDSALYLCASTEGRGGSPLHFGNGTRLTVT.